Below, 17 T cell receptor beta chains from the same sample are listed, as sequenced in a study of control samples from healthy donors and cancer patients. The protocol was immunoSEQ multiplex PCR, while the TCRdb copy is restricted to in-frame clones and leaves out a portion. The data contain over 100,000 clones, about nine tenths of them seen just once; the ten biggest clones take up 2% to 3%. Sample: blood. These receptor sequences come from a man in his forties or fifties in good health.

This clone was picked up a small number of times. The genes are TRBV5-1 and TRBJ1-2, with D perhaps matching TRBD1 (6 bases). This CDR3 comprises 16 residues. Germline assignment: CDR1 SGHRS and CDR2 YFSETQ. The germline V and J ends were trimmed by 0 bases and 5 bases, with 17 bases remaining between them. CDR3 sequence: CASSLEQGPHLYGYTF. The DNA for the CDR3 is TGCGCCAGCAGCTTGGAGCAGGGGCCTCATTTATATGGCTACACCTTC.

This clone was recorded once. V usage is TRBV12-3 or TRBV12-4 and J usage is TRBJ1-1; D perhaps matches TRBD1 (6 bases). The CDR3 has 13 residues. Trimming shortened V by 8 bases and J by 0 bases, and 10 bases separated the two germline ends. CDR3 residues: CASGNRVNTEAFF. CDR3 coding DNA: TGTGCCAGCGGAAACAGGGTGAACACTGAAGCTTTCTTT.

The chain combines TRBV3-1 (or the pseudogene TRBV3-2) with TRBJ2-5, with 9 bases fitting TRBD1. Germline lookup yields CDR1 LGHDT and CDR2 YNNKEL (reference sequence). V shed 4 bases, J shed 9 bases, and the junction held 12 bases outside the gene matches. CDR3 length: 15 residues. The DNA of the CDR3 is TGTGCCAGCAGCCCGAAGTTTCGACAGGGGGGGCCCCAGTACTTC. It is translated as CASSPKFRQGGPQYF.

This chain joins TRBV30 and TRBJ2-7; D is possibly TRBD2 (5 bases). CDR3 size: 11 residues. From germline, CDR1 is GTSNPN and CDR2 SVGIG (reference sequence). The germline V and J ends were trimmed by 5 bases and 3 bases, with 8 bases remaining between them. The CDR3 bases are TGTGCCTGGGTGGGGAGCTACGAGCAGTACTTC. Its protein product is CAWVGSYEQYF.

The chain is built from TRBV6-6 and TRBJ1-3; no clear D gene. Trimming pared 6 bases from V and 0 bases from J, leaving 9 bases between. The CDR3 is made up of 14 amino acids. Germline V gene lookup returns CDR1 MNHNY and CDR2 SVGAGI (reference sequence). The CDR3 nucleotides read TGTGCCAGCAGAAGAGACAACTCTGGAAACACCATATATTTT. This translates into CASRRDNSGNTIYF.

The chain links TRBV6-6 to TRBJ1-1; 8 nucleotides align to TRBD1. Germline V CDR1 and CDR2: MNHNY, SVGAGI (reference sequence). V gave up 5 bases and J gave up 2 bases; unmatched junction bases: 4. The CDR3 covers 14 residues. CDR3 bases: TGTGCCAGCAGTCCGGACAGGGTTAACACTGAAGCTTTCTTT. Its translation is CASSPDRVNTEAFF.

The CDR3 nucleotides are TGTGCCAGCAGTCTCGACTTAGTTCGTAATTCACCCCTCCACTTT. This encodes CASSLDLVRNSPLHF. The V call is TRBV6-5, the J call TRBJ1-6; no reliable D call. Germline V gene sequence: CDR1 MNHEY, CDR2 SVGAGI. The CDR3 has 15 amino acids. Trimming took off 5 bases at V and 6 bases at J, with 14 bases between the two ends.

This clone occurred a few times. The chain carries TRBV6-6 and TRBJ2-7, with D maybe TRBD2 (5 bases). The CDR3 is 15 amino acids. V gave up 5 bases and J gave up 0 bases, with 14 bases separating them. The germline V gene encodes CDR1 MNHNY and CDR2 SVGAGI (reference sequence). CDR3 region: CASSVDSLRSYEQYF. CDR3 in DNA: TGTGCCAGCAGTGTGGACTCACTTCGCTCCTACGAGCAGTACTTC.

The rearrangement joins TRBV5-1 to TRBJ2-7; 7 bases match TRBD2. V trimming: 3 bases; J trimming: 3 bases; junction bases outside the gene matches: 12. Germline assignment: CDR1 SGHRS and CDR2 YFSETQ. CDR3 length: 16 residues. CDR3 residues: CASSSGLGFVDYEQYF. For the CDR3, the DNA is TGCGCCAGCAGCTCCGGACTAGGGTTCGTAGACTACGAGCAGTACTTC.

The chain employs TRBV5-1 and TRBJ2-1; 8 bases line up with TRBD1. This CDR3 is 15 amino acids long. V lost 1 base, J lost 5 bases, and 5 bases stayed unmatched. Germline V gene sequence: CDR1 SGHRS, CDR2 YFSETQ. CDR3 DNA sequence: TGCGCCAGCAGCTTGTCAACAGGGGGGAACAATGAGCAGTTCTTC. Protein sequence: CASSLSTGGNNEQFF.

The gene calls are TRBV5-1 and TRBJ1-4, with D tentatively TRBD1 (6 bases). Looked up from germline, CDR1 is SGHRS and CDR2 is YFSETQ. The CDR3 is 14 residues long. With 3 bases removed from V and 7 bases from J, the gap between germline ends came to 13 bases. In DNA form, the CDR3 reads TGCGCCAGCAGCTATACAGGGAGTAGTGAAAAACTGTTTTTT. It encodes CASSYTGSSEKLFF.

The chain carries TRBV5-1 and TRBJ1-4, with TRBD1 identical over 9 bases. The V segment lost 4 bases and the J segment 8 bases; nucleotides outside the gene matches: 9. CDR3 length: 15 residues. CDR1 SGHRS and CDR2 YFSETQ come from the germline V gene. CDR3 protein: CASSGGQGLGEKLFF. The CDR3 region has the DNA TGCGCCAGCAGCGGTGGACAGGGGCTGGGGGAAAAACTGTTTTTT.

The genes are TRBV6-1 and TRBJ2-5; 9 bases are shared with TRBD1. CDR3 size: 16 residues. Germline-derived CDR1 and CDR2 are MNHNS and SASEGT. Trimming cost V 1 base and J 2 bases; bases outside gene matches: 5. CDR3 in DNA: TGTGCCAGCAGTGAAGTTGACAGGGGGATTCAAGAGACCCAGTACTTC. It translates to CASSEVDRGIQETQYF.

Only a few counts were recorded for this clone. The chain employs TRBV24-1 and TRBJ1-2, with 7 bases that match TRBD1. The germline V gene encodes CDR1 KGHDR and CDR2 SFDVKD. Trimming removed 5 bases from V and 2 bases from J; junction bases left unmatched: 4. There are 14 residues in the CDR3. The CDR3 is CATSAWDSNYGYTF. The CDR3 coding sequence is TGTGCCACCAGTGCCTGGGACAGCAACTATGGCTACACCTTC.

V gene TRBV5-6 combines with J gene TRBJ1-5; D is unclear. The V end was cut by 0 bases, the J end by 5 bases, with 18 bases between. The CDR3 runs to 17 residues. Germline V gene lookup returns CDR1 SGHDT and CDR2 YYEEEE. The DNA for the CDR3 is TGTGCCAGCAGCTTGGGAATTTCTATATTGGTGGATCAGCCCCAGCATTTT. Translating it yields CASSLGISILVDQPQHF.

In DNA form, the CDR3 reads TGTGCCAGCAGCCAAGGGGGGCCCTACGAGCAGTACTTC. It yields the protein CASSQGGPYEQYF. The V gene is TRBV3-1 (or the pseudogene TRBV3-2), the J gene TRBJ2-7; D may be TRBD1 (6 bases). Germline-derived CDR1 and CDR2 are LGHDT and YNNKEL (reference sequence). V was cut by 1 base and J by 2 bases, with 6 bases left in between. CDR3 length: 13 residues.

The chain employs TRBV4-2 and TRBJ2-2; no clear D. Deletions cut 0 bases from V and 0 bases from J, with 8 bases between. The CDR3 contains 16 residues. The V gene's germline CDR1 is LGHNA and CDR2 YNFKEQ. CDR3 amino acids: CASSQEPPPNTGELFF. CDR3 DNA sequence: TGTGCCAGCAGCCAAGAACCCCCGCCGAACACCGGGGAGCTGTTTTTT.